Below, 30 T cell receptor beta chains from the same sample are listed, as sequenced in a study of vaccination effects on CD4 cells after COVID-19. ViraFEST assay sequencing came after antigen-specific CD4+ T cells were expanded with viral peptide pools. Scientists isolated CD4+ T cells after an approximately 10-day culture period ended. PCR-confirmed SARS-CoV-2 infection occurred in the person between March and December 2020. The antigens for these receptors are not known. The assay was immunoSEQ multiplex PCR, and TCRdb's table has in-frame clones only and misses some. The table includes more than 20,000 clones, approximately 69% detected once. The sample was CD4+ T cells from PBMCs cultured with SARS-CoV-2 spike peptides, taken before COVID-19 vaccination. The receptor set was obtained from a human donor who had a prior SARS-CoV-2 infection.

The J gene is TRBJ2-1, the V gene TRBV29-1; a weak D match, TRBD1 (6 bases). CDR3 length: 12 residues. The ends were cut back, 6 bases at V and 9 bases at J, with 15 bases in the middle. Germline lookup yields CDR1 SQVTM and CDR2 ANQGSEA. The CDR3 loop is CSVGTYGSEQFF. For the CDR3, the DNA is TGCAGCGTGGGGACATACGGTAGTGAGCAGTTCTTC.

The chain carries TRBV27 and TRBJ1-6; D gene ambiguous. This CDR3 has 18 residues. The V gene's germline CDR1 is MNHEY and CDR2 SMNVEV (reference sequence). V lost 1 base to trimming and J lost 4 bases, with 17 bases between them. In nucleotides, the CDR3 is TGTGCCAGCAGTTTATTGTCCCCGACCACAGATTATAATTCACCCCTCCACTTT. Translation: CASSLLSPTTDYNSPLHF.

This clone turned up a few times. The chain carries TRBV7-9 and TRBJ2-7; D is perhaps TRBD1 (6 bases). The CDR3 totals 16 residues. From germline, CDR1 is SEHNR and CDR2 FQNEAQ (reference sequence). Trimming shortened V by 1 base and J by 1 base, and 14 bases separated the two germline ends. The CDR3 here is CASSLEVTGSSYEQYF. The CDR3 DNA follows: TGTGCCAGCAGCTTAGAGGTAACAGGGTCATCCTACGAGCAGTACTTC.

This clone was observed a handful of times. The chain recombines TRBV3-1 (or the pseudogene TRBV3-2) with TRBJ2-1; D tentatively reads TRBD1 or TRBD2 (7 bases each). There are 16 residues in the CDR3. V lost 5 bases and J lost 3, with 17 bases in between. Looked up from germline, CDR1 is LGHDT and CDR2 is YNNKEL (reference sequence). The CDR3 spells CASSSQGGRNYNEQFF. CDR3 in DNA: TGTGCCAGCAGCTCCCAGGGGGGGAGGAACTACAATGAGCAGTTCTTC.

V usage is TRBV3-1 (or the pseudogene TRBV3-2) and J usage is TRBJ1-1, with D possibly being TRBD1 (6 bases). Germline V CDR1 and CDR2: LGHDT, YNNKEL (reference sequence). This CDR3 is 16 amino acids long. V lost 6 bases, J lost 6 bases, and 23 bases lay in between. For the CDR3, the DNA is TGTGCCAGCAGACCAAAACAGGGAGTGCGGAAGGCTGAAGCTTTCTTT. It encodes CASRPKQGVRKAEAFF.

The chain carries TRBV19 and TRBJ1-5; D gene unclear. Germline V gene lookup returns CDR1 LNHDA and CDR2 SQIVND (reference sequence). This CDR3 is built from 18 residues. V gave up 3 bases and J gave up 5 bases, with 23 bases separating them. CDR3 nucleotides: TGTGCCAGTAGTATGGGTTGGCGCGGGCAACCCAATGATCAGCCCCAGCATTTT. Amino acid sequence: CASSMGWRGQPNDQPQHF.

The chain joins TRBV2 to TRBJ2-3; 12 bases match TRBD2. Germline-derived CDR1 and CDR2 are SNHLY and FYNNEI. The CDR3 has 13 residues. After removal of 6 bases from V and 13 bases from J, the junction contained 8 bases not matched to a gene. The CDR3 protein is CASSPSGGALKYF. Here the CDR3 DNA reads TGTGCCAGCAGCCCTAGCGGGGGGGCTTTAAAGTATTTT.

In DNA, the CDR3 is TGTGCCAGCAGCCCGGACAGGCAGTCCTATGGCTACACCTTC. It yields the protein CASSPDRQSYGYTF. The rearrangement uses TRBV7-2 and TRBJ1-2, with 7 bases identical to TRBD1. Germline V lookup: CDR1 SGHTA, CDR2 FQGNSA. J gave up 4 bases and V 5 bases, and 7 bases lay outside the gene matches. This CDR3 spans 14 amino acids.

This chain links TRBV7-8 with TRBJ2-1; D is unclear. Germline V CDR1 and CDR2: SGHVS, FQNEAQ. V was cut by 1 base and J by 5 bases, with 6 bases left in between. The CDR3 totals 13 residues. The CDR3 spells CASSLGMDNEQFF. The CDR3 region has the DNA TGTGCCAGCAGCTTAGGTATGGACAATGAGCAGTTCTTC. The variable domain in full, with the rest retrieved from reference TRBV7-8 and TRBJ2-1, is GAGVSQSPRYKVAKRGQDVALRCDPISGHVSLFWYQQALGQGPEFLTYFQNEAQLDKSGLPSDRFFAERPEGSVSTLKIQRTQQEDSAVYLCASSLGMDNEQFFGPGTRLTVL.

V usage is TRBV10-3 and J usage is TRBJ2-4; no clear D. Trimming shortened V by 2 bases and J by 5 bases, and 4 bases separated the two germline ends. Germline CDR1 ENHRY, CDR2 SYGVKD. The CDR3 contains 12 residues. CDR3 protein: CAISEAQNIQYF. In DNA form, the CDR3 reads TGTGCCATCAGTGAGGCACAAAACATTCAGTACTTC.

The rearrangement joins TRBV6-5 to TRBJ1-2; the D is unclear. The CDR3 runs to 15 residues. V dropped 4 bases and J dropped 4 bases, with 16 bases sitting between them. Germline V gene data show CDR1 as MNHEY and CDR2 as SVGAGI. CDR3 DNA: TGTGCCAGCAGTTCCTCAGGAAACGTCGGCTATGGCTACACCTTC. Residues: CASSSSGNVGYGYTF.

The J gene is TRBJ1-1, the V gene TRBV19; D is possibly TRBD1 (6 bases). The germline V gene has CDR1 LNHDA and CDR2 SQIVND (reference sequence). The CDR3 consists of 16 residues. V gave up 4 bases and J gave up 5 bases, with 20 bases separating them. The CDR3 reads CASSTQRGGARTEAFF. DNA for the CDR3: TGTGCCAGTAGTACCCAAAGGGGGGGGGCGCGGACTGAAGCTTTCTTT.

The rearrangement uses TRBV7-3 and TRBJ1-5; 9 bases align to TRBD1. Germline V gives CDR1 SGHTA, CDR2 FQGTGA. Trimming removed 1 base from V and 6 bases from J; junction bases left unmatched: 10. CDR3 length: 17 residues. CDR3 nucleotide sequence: TGTGCCAGCAGCTTAAGGGGACAGGGTGTGTATGTTCAGCCCCAGCATTTT. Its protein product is CASSLRGQGVYVQPQHF.

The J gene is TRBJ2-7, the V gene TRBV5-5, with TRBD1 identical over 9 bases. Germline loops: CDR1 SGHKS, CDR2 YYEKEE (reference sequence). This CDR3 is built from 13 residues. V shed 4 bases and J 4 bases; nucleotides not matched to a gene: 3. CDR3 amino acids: CASSPTGGYEQYF. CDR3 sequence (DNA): TGTGCCAGCAGCCCGACAGGGGGTTACGAGCAGTACTTC.

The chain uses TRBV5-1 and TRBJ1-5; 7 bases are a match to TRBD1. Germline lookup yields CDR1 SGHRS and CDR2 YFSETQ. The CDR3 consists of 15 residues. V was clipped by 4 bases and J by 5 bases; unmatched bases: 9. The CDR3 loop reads CASSPGQVGDQPQHF. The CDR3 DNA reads TGCGCCAGCAGCCCAGGACAGGTTGGGGATCAGCCCCAGCATTTT.

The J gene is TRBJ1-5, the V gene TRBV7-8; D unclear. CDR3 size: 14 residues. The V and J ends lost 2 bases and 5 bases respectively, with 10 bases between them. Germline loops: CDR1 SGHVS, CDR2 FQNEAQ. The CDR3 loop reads CASSLNGRDQPQHF. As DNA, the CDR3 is TGTGCCAGCAGCTTAAACGGCAGAGATCAGCCCCAGCATTTT.

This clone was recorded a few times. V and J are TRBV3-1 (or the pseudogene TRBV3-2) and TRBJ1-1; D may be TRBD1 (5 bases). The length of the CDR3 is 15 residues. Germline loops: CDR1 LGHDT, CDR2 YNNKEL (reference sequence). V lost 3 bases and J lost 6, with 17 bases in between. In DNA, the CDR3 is TGTGCCAGCAGCCAGTTTTTCTCCGGGACTTCTGAAGCTTTCTTT. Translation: CASSQFFSGTSEAFF.

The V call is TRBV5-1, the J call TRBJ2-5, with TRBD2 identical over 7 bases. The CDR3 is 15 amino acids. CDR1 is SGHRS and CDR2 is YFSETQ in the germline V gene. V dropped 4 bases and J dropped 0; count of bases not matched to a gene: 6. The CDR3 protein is CASSGGGQYQETQYF. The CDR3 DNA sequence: TGCGCCAGCAGCGGGGGGGGTCAGTACCAAGAGACCCAGTACTTC. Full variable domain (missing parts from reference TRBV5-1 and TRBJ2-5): KAGVTQTPRYLIKTRGQQVTLSCSPISGHRSVSWYQQTPGQGLQFLFEYFSETQRNKGNFPGRFSGRQFSNSRSEMNVSTLELGDSALYLCASSGGGQYQETQYFGPGTRLLVL.

The CDR3 here is CASSSGGAYYGYTF. The CDR3 bases are TGTGCCAGCAGCTCCGGGGGGGCGTACTATGGCTACACCTTC. This chain connects TRBV5-5 to TRBJ1-2; possibly TRBD1 for D (6 bases). The CDR3 covers 14 residues. Per germline, CDR1 SGHKS and CDR2 YYEKEE (reference sequence). V gave up 3 bases and J gave up 3 bases, with 12 bases separating them.

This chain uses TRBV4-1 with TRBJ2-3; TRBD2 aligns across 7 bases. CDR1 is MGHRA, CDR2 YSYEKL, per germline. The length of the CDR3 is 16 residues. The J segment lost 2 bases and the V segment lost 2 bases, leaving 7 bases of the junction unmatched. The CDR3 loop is CASSQRGVENTDTQYF. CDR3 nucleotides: TGCGCCAGCAGCCAACGGGGGGTGGAGAACACAGATACGCAGTATTTT.

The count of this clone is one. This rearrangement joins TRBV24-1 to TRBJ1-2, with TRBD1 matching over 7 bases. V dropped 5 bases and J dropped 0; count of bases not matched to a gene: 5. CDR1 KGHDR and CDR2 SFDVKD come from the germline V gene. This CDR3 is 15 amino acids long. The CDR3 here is CATSGDRETNYGYTF. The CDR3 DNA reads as TGTGCCACCAGTGGGGACAGAGAAACTAACTATGGCTACACCTTC.

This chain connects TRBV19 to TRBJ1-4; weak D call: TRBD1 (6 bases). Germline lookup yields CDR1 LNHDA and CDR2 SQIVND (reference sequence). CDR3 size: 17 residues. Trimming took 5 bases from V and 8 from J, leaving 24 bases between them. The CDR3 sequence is CASSATGLYRLYEKLFF. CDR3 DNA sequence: TGTGCCAGTAGTGCCACAGGGCTTTACAGACTATACGAAAAACTGTTTTTT.

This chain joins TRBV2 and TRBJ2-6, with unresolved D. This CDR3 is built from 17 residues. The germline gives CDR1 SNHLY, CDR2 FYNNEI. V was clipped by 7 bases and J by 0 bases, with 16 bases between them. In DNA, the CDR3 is TGTGCCAGCATCGGCCGTTTTTTCCCCTCTGGGGCCAACGTCCTGACTTTC. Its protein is CASIGRFFPSGANVLTF. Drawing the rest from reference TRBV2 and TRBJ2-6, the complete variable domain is EPEVTQTPSHQVTQMGQEVILRCVPISNHLYFYWYRQILGQKVEFLVSFYNNEISEKSEIFDDQFSVERPDGSNFTLKIRSTKLEDSAMYFCASIGRFFPSGANVLTFGAGSRLTVL.

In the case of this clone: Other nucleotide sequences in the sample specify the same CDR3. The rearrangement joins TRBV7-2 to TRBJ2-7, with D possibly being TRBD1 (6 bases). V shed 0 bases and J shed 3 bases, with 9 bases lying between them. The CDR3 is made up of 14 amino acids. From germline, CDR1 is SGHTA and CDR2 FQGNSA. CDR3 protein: CASSLAGQNYEQYF. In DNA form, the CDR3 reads TGTGCCAGCAGCTTAGCGGGACAAAACTACGAGCAGTACTTC.

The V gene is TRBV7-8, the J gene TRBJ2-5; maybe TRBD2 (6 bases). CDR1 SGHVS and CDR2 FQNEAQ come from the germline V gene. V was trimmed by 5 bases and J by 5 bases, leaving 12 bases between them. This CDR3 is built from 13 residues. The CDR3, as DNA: TGTGCCAGCAGCCGTACCGCGGGGGAGACCCAGTACTTC. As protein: CASSRTAGETQYF.

The CDR3 loop is CAWRETGPGGYTF. CDR3 DNA sequence: TGTGCCTGGAGGGAAACAGGGCCAGGTGGCTACACCTTC. The chain combines TRBV30 with TRBJ1-2; possible D gene TRBD1, 6 bases. The CDR3 consists of 13 residues. Germline V gives CDR1 GTSNPN, CDR2 SVGIG (reference sequence). V dropped 3 bases and J dropped 7 bases, with 15 bases sitting between them.

In nucleotides, the CDR3 is TGCAGTGCTAGTCGGGGGGCACTTGGGAATGAGCAGTTCTTC. As protein: CSASRGALGNEQFF. V and J are TRBV20-1 and TRBJ2-1; possible D gene TRBD2, 7 bases. The CDR3 consists of 14 residues. Germline CDR1 and CDR2: DFQATT and SNEGSKA (reference sequence). Trimming shortened V by 3 bases and J by 7 bases, and 16 bases separated the two germline ends.

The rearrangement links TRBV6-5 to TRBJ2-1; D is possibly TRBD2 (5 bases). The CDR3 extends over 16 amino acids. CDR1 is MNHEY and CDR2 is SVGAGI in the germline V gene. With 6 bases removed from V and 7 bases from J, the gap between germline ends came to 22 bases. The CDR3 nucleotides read TGTGCCAGCAGCTACGCCCCAGTCGGGAATATTAATGAGCAGTTCTTC. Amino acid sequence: CASSYAPVGNINEQFF.

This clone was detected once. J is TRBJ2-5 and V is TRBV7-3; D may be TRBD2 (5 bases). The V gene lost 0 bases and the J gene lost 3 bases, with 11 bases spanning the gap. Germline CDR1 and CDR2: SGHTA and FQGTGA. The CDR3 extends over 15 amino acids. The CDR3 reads CASSLTHGMEETQYF. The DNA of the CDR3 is TGTGCCAGCAGCTTAACGCACGGGATGGAAGAGACCCAGTACTTC. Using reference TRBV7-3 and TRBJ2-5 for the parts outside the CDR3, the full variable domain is GAGVSQTPSNKVTEKGKYVELRCDPISGHTALYWYRQSLGQGPEFLIYFQGTGAADDSGLPNDRFFAVRPEGSVSTLKIQRTERGDSAVYLCASSLTHGMEETQYFGPGTRLLVL.

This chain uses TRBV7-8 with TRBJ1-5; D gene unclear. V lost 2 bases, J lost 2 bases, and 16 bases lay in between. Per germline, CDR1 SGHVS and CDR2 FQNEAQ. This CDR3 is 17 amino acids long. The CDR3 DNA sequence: TGTGCCAGCAGCTTATTAGCCCATAGGGATCGCAATCAGCCCCAGCATTTT. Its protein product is CASSLLAHRDRNQPQHF.